The 27 T cell receptor beta chains below were found in one sample sequenced in a study of T-cell memory formation after mild COVID-19. TCRdb used MiXCR to reprocess the 5' RACE reads, holding one entry per CDR3 protein. The profile shows 410,000 or so distinct CDR3 sequences, about 25% of them singletons. The source material was PBMCs or a T cell subset sorted from them (not recorded which). Source of these receptors: an adult woman who had mild COVID-19 (a few samples of this study predate the infection). Cell type and time point are not known.

The genes are TRBV11-3 and TRBJ2-3, with TRBD2 matching over 7 bases. Germline V CDR1 and CDR2: SGHNT, YENEEA. There are 17 residues in the CDR3. J gave up 0 bases and V 6 bases, and 12 bases lay outside the gene matches. The CDR3 protein is CASSFGRAGTSTDTQYF. Here the CDR3 DNA reads TGTGCCAGCAGTTTCGGACGAGCGGGGACTAGCACAGATACGCAGTATTTT.

The chain is built from TRBV4-1 and TRBJ2-5; 7 bases fit TRBD1. This CDR3 is built from 15 residues. Looked up from germline, CDR1 is MGHRA and CDR2 is YSYEKL. With 3 bases clipped from V and 2 bases from J, the junction kept 6 bases outside the gene matches. The CDR3 DNA sequence: TGCGCCAGCAGCCACCACAGGGGTGGTCAAGAGACCCAGTACTTC. It specifies CASSHHRGGQETQYF.

This clonotype was seen more than once but under ten times. This sequence joins TRBV5-5 and TRBJ1-2, with D uncertain. In germline, CDR1 is SGHKS, CDR2 YYEKEE (reference sequence). The ends were cut back, 0 bases at V and 4 bases at J, with 13 bases in the middle. This CDR3 has 15 amino acids. For the CDR3, the DNA is TGTGCCAGCAGCTTGGGCGACTTGCCAATCTATGGCTACACCTTC. Translating gives CASSLGDLPIYGYTF.

This chain joins TRBV2 and TRBJ2-2; D is unresolved. This CDR3 has 12 amino acids. Germline V gene sequence: CDR1 SNHLY, CDR2 FYNNEI. Trimming stripped 6 bases from V and 1 base from J, with 3 bases between. The DNA for the CDR3 is TGTGCCAGCAGGGGGAACACCGGGGAGCTGTTTTTT. Residues: CASRGNTGELFF.

The V call is TRBV7-2, the J call TRBJ1-4; a possible D gene is TRBD1 (5 bases). V lost 4 bases to trimming and J lost 7 bases, with 19 bases between them. Germline-derived CDR1 and CDR2 are SGHTA and FQGNSA. The CDR3 is made up of 16 amino acids. Here the CDR3 DNA reads TGTGCCAGCAGCTGGCAGGGAATGGGGTTAGGTGAAAAACTGTTTTTT. This translates into CASSWQGMGLGEKLFF.

The V and J genes are TRBV7-3 and TRBJ1-5; 7 bases match TRBD1. CDR1 is SGHTA, CDR2 FQGTGA, per germline. The length of the CDR3 is 13 residues. J lost 4 bases, V lost 5 bases, and 2 bases had no gene match. The CDR3 loop is CASSAGQNQPQHF. The CDR3 DNA follows: TGTGCCAGCAGCGCGGGACAGAATCAGCCCCAGCATTTT.

This clonotype has a handful of counts. The chain joins TRBV30 to TRBJ2-5, with 9 bases fitting TRBD2. This CDR3 has 14 amino acids. Losses at the gene ends were 4 bases for V and 2 bases for J; bases not matched to a gene: 5. The germline V gene encodes CDR1 GTSNPN and CDR2 SVGIG (reference sequence). CDR3 protein: CAWKAGGLQETQYF. The CDR3 nucleotides are TGTGCCTGGAAGGCGGGGGGGTTACAAGAGACCCAGTACTTC. Supplemented by reference TRBV30 and TRBJ2-5, the full variable domain reads SQTIHQWPATLVQPVGSPLSLECTVEGTSNPNLYWYRQAAGRGLQLLFYSVGIGQISSEVPQNLSASRPQDRQFILSSKKLLLSDSGFYLCAWKAGGLQETQYFGPGTRLLVL.

This clonotype was observed a handful of times. The chain carries TRBV6-5 and TRBJ2-3, with 14 bases lining up with TRBD2. The germline V gene encodes CDR1 MNHEY and CDR2 SVGAGI. The CDR3 sequence is 15 residues long. V shed 6 bases and J 6 bases; nucleotides not matched to a gene: 5. CDR3: CASRGLAGVSDTQYF. Here the CDR3 DNA reads TGTGCCAGCAGGGGACTAGCGGGAGTATCCGATACGCAGTATTTT.

In this sample, this clonotype turned up a few times. This sequence joins TRBV15 and TRBJ2-6; possibly TRBD1 or TRBD2 for D (5 bases each). The CDR3 spans 19 residues. Germline V lookup: CDR1 LNHNV, CDR2 YYDKDF (reference sequence). V was trimmed by 0 bases and J by 4 bases, leaving 19 bases between them. CDR3 protein: CATSRDLGVLDPGANVLTF. In DNA form, the CDR3 reads TGTGCCACCAGCAGAGATCTGGGGGTACTTGATCCCGGGGCCAACGTCCTGACTTTC.

This clonotype came up a few times. The V gene is TRBV10-3, the J gene TRBJ1-2; unclear D gene. Germline CDR1 reads ENHRY; CDR2 reads SYGVKD. This CDR3 has 12 residues. Trimming shortened V by 2 bases and J by 6 bases, and 7 bases separated the two germline ends. As DNA, the CDR3 is TGTGCCATCAGTGAGCAGGCGAATGGCTACACCTTC. It is translated as CAISEQANGYTF.

The rearrangement uses TRBV20-1 and TRBJ1-1; a weak D match, TRBD1 (6 bases). Germline V gene sequence: CDR1 DFQATT, CDR2 SNEGSKA (reference sequence). The CDR3 length is 15 residues. The V and J ends lost 2 bases and 2 bases respectively, with 15 bases between them. The CDR3 spells CSARLGGRVNTEAFF. The CDR3 bases are TGCAGTGCTAGACTGGGGGGCAGGGTAAACACTGAAGCTTTCTTT.

The chain is built from TRBV24-1 and TRBJ2-2; 10 nucleotides agree with TRBD2. With 6 bases clipped from V and 4 bases from J, the junction kept 4 bases outside the gene matches. In germline, CDR1 is KGHDR, CDR2 SFDVKD. The CDR3 loop spans 15 amino acids. The CDR3: CATSLRTSGTGELFF. DNA of the CDR3: TGTGCCACCAGTCTGAGGACTAGCGGCACCGGGGAGCTGTTTTTT.

This clonotype was counted ten times or more. The chain uses TRBV7-6 and TRBJ2-7, with 9 nucleotides matching TRBD2. V was pared by 6 bases and J by 4 bases, with 10 bases of the junction left unmatched. The CDR3 is made up of 15 amino acids. Germline V gene lookup returns CDR1 SGHVS and CDR2 FNYEAQ. The CDR3 bases are TGTGCCAGCAGACCTTATAGCGGGAGTATGTACGAGCAGTACTTC. Translated: CASRPYSGSMYEQYF. The whole variable domain, remainder taken from reference TRBV7-6 and TRBJ2-7, is GAGVSQSPRYKVTKRGQDVALRCDPISGHVSLYWYRQALGQGPEFLTYFNYEAQQDKSGLPNDRFSAERPEGSISTLTIQRTEQRDSAMYRCASRPYSGSMYEQYFGPGTRLTVT.

The chain has TRBV7-2 and TRBJ1-6; D unresolved. The germline gives CDR1 SGHTA, CDR2 FQGNSA. Trimming cost V 1 base and J 7 bases, with 11 bases left between them. CDR3 length: 15 residues. The CDR3 region has the DNA TGTGCCAGCAGCTTAGAGCCTGGGGTAAATTCACCCCTCCACTTT. As protein: CASSLEPGVNSPLHF.

The chain is built from TRBV28 and TRBJ2-7; D is unclear. Trimming left V 7 bases short and J 2 bases short, with 15 bases between. In germline, CDR1 is MDHEN, CDR2 SYDVKM. The CDR3 covers 14 residues. The CDR3 spells CASIPSQTPYEQYF. The DNA for the CDR3 is TGTGCCAGCATCCCGAGTCAGACCCCCTACGAGCAGTACTTC.

In its sample, this clonotype was seen a few times. The gene calls are TRBV4-1 and TRBJ1-2, with D perhaps matching TRBD1 (5 bases). V lost 1 base, J lost 9 bases, and 18 bases lay in between. Germline lookup yields CDR1 MGHRA and CDR2 YSYEKL. The CDR3 consists of 15 residues. The CDR3 bases are TGCGCCAGCAGCCAAGGGGGAGGAAGGGGCTTTAGCTACACCTTC. Protein sequence: CASSQGGGRGFSYTF.

In nucleotides, the CDR3 is TGTGCCAGTAGTATAGGAGGGTCCGATCGCCGTTCACCCCTCCACTTT. Amino acid sequence: CASSIGGSDRRSPLHF. V gene TRBV19 combines with J gene TRBJ1-6; D remains unclear. CDR1 is LNHDA, CDR2 SQIVND, per germline (reference sequence). This CDR3 has 16 residues. Between the trimmed V and J ends, which lost 1 base and 9 bases, there was a span of 16 bases.

The table lists this clonotype with a few counts. This chain connects TRBV27 to TRBJ2-7; weak D call: TRBD1 (6 bases). V lost 2 bases, J lost 0 bases, and 11 bases lay in between. The CDR3 has 15 amino acids. From germline, CDR1 is MNHEY and CDR2 SMNVEV (reference sequence). The CDR3 spells CASSLVGAPSYEQYF. The DNA for the CDR3 is TGTGCCAGCAGTTTAGTGGGGGCACCCTCCTACGAGCAGTACTTC.

The J gene is TRBJ1-1, the V gene TRBV6-1, with 9 bases identical to TRBD1. The germline V gene has CDR1 MNHNS and CDR2 SASEGT. This CDR3 is built from 16 residues. V was pared by 5 bases and J by 1 base, with 8 bases of the junction left unmatched. CDR3: CASSYTGGAWNTEAFF. CDR3 DNA: TGTGCCAGCAGTTACACAGGGGGCGCGTGGAACACTGAAGCTTTCTTT.

This clonotype was seen only a few times. V usage is TRBV11-2 and J usage is TRBJ1-1, with TRBD1 matching 7 bases. There are 13 residues in the CDR3. Germline lookup yields CDR1 SGHAT and CDR2 FQNNGV. Losses at the gene ends were 11 bases for V and 2 bases for J; bases not matched to a gene: 8. CDR3 DNA: TGTGCCGGACAGGCGTCACGAAACACTGAAGCTTTCTTT. It translates to CAGQASRNTEAFF.

This chain joins TRBV6-5 and TRBJ2-1, with TRBD2 matching over 14 bases. Trimming took 6 bases from V and 12 from J; bases not matched to a gene: 4. Germline assignment: CDR1 MNHEY and CDR2 SVGAGI. The CDR3 length is 13 residues. The CDR3 spells CASSRGLAGGQFF. CDR3 nucleotides: TGTGCCAGCAGCCGCGGACTAGCGGGAGGGCAGTTCTTC.

CDR3 region: CASSKTSGGYEQFF. The DNA for the CDR3 is TGTGCCAGCAGTAAGACTAGCGGGGGGTATGAGCAGTTCTTC. The chain recombines TRBV12-3 or TRBV12-4 with TRBJ2-1, with 13 bases lining up with TRBD2. The CDR3 extends over 14 amino acids. Germline trimming cut 5 bases from V and 8 bases from J; bases unmatched to any gene: 3.

The chain recombines TRBV4-1 with TRBJ2-1; 16 nucleotides agree with TRBD2. With V trimmed by 4 bases and J by 2 bases, 5 bases remained unmatched. This CDR3 contains 18 residues. Germline values: CDR1 MGHRA, CDR2 YSYEKL. CDR3 nucleotide sequence: TGCGCCAGCAGCCCGGGACTAGCGGGGGGGCTGGCCTACAATGAGCAGTTCTTC. Amino acids: CASSPGLAGGLAYNEQFF.

This clonotype was seen only a few times. The rearrangement links TRBV15 to TRBJ1-1; 7 bases agree with TRBD1. This CDR3 contains 15 residues. Trimming removed 3 bases from V and 6 bases from J; junction bases left unmatched: 10. Germline V lookup: CDR1 LNHNV, CDR2 YYDKDF (reference sequence). The CDR3, as DNA: TGTGCCACCAGCAGGATATCACAGGGGTCCTCTGAAGCTTTCTTT. This sequence encodes CATSRISQGSSEAFF.

This clonotype was observed a handful of times. The chain couples TRBV20-1 to TRBJ2-2; 7 bases are a match to TRBD1. V lost 4 bases to trimming and J lost 5 bases; unmatched junction nucleotides: 1. Germline V gives CDR1 DFQATT, CDR2 SNEGSKA (reference sequence). The CDR3 consists of 12 residues. Written as DNA, the CDR3 is TGCAGTGCTACGACAGGGACCGGGGAGCTGTTTTTT. Its translation: CSATTGTGELFF.

The chain combines TRBV5-6 with TRBJ2-1; no clear D gene. CDR3 length: 14 amino acids. Trimming pared 0 bases from V and 6 bases from J, leaving 10 bases between. Germline CDR1 reads SGHDT; CDR2 reads YYEEEE. The CDR3 nucleotides read TGTGCCAGCAGCTTGGCCTTAGGGTCCAATGAGCAGTTCTTC. This codes for CASSLALGSNEQFF.

The DNA of the CDR3 is TGTGCCAGCCGGACGGGGTGGGGGAATGAGCAGTTCTTC. It is translated as CASRTGWGNEQFF. This chain joins TRBV2 and TRBJ2-1, with D perhaps TRBD1 or TRBD2 (5 bases each). With 8 bases removed from V and 7 bases from J, the gap between germline ends came to 15 bases. Germline CDR1 and CDR2: SNHLY and FYNNEI. The CDR3 is made up of 13 amino acids.